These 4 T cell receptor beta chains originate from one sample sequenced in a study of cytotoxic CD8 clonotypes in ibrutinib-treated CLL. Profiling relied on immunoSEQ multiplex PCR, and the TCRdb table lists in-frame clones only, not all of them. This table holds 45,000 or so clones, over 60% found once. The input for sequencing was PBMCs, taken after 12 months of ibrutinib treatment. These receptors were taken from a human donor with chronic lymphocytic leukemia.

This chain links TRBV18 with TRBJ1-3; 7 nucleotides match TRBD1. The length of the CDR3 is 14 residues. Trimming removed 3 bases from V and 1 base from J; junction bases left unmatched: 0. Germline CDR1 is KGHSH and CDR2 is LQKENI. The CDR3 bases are TGTGCCAGCTCACCGGGACAGTCTGGAAACACCATATATTTT. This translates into CASSPGQSGNTIYF.

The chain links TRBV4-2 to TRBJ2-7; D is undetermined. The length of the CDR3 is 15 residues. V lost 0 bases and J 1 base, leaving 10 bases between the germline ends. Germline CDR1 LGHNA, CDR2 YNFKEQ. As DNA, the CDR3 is TGTGCCAGCAGCCAAGATCCCTTATCTTCCTACGAGCAGTACTTC. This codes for CASSQDPLSSYEQYF.

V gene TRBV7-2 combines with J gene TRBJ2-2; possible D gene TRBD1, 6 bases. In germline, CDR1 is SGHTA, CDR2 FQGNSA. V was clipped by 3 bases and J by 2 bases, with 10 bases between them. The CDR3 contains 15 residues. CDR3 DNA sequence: TGTGCCAGCAGCTTCGAGGGGGTAAACACCGGGGAGCTGTTTTTT. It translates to CASSFEGVNTGELFF.

CDR3 DNA: TGTGCCACCAGCAGAGATAATTCCCTATTTGGCTACACCTTC. Residues: CATSRDNSLFGYTF. The chain employs TRBV15 and TRBJ1-2, with D uncertain. The CDR3 is 14 residues long. CDR1 and CDR2 (germline): LNHNV, YYDKDF (reference sequence). The V end was cut by 0 bases, the J end by 7 bases, with 12 bases between.